One and the same sample provided the 15 T cell receptor beta chains below, sequenced in a study of neurological immune-mediated disorders. TCRdb ran MiXCR on the 5' RACE reads and lists one entry per CDR3 protein. The table records tens of thousands of distinct CDR3 sequences, around 10% of them present only once. The sequenced sample consisted of PBMCs. These receptors were obtained from a man aged 55 to 70 in good health.

This clonotype came up many times. The chain employs TRBV6-5 and TRBJ1-2, with a possible D match to TRBD1 (5 bases). Germline V lookup: CDR1 MNHEY, CDR2 SVGAGI. V lost 10 bases and J 4 bases, leaving 13 bases between the germline ends. The CDR3 covers 12 residues. CDR3 sequence reads: CATEDSLYGYTF. CDR3 nucleotides: TGTGCCACCGAAGACAGCCTCTATGGCTACACCTTC.

Points on this clonotype: The junction departs from germline at one end; a sequencing error may be responsible. The chain recombines TRBV6-5 with TRBJ2-2; D might be TRBD2 (5 bases). CDR3 length equals 14 residues. Germline assignment: CDR1 MNHEY and CDR2 SVGAGI. Here the CDR3 reads CSSSYTRNTGDLFF. CDR3 bases: TGTTCCAGCAGTTACACTCGGAACACCGGGGATCTGTTTTTT.

This clonotype was seen ten or more times. This rearrangement joins TRBV7-9 to TRBJ1-1, with 7 bases that match TRBD1. CDR1 and CDR2 (germline): SEHNR, FQNEAQ (reference sequence). This CDR3 is built from 15 residues. V lost 5 bases and J lost 10; bases outside the gene matches: 16. DNA of the CDR3: TGTGCCAGCAGCCGAGGGACAGTGACCCGAGGCGGAGCTTTCTTT. Translating it yields CASSRGTVTRGGAFF.

This clonotype was recorded many times. J is TRBJ2-2 and V is TRBV20-1; TRBD1 agrees at 10 bases. J was trimmed by 5 bases and V by 7 bases; bases with no gene match: 7. Germline V CDR1 and CDR2: DFQATT, SNEGSKA (reference sequence). This CDR3 has 14 amino acids. Here the CDR3 DNA reads TGCAGTGGGAGGCCGGGACAGGGGACCGGGGAGCTGTTTTTT. Its translation is CSGRPGQGTGELFF.

This clonotype appeared many times. This sequence joins TRBV29-1 and TRBJ2-1, with D perhaps matching TRBD1 (6 bases). Germline V gene sequence: CDR1 SQVTM, CDR2 ANQGSEA. Trimming took off 7 bases at V and 7 bases at J, with 20 bases between the two ends. The CDR3 runs to 14 residues. CDR3 amino acids: CSASVQGLRNEQFF. CDR3 in DNA: TGCAGCGCTAGTGTCCAGGGGTTAAGGAATGAGCAGTTCTTC.

This clonotype occurred many times. A read error may account for a junction end that differs from germline. The rearrangement links TRBV5-6 to TRBJ2-7; D uncertain. Germline V gene lookup returns CDR1 SGHDT and CDR2 YYEEEE. The CDR3 totals 11 residues. The CDR3 DNA sequence: TGTGCCAGCAGCTTGGCCCAGAGACTGGTCTTC. Translated, it gives CASSLAQRLVF. Combining the CDR3 with reference TRBV5-6 and TRBJ2-7 gives the whole variable domain DAGVTQSPTHLIKTRGQQVTLRCSPKSGHDTVSWYQQALGQGPQFIFQYYEEEERQRGNFPDRFSGHQFPNYSSELNVNALLLGDSALYLCASSLAQRLVFGPGTRLTVT.

This clonotype was seen only once. The rearrangement links TRBV29-1 to TRBJ1-1; D not resolved. CDR3 size: 12 residues. Germline CDR1 is SQVTM and CDR2 is ANQGSEA. V was shortened by 4 bases and J by 11 bases, with 17 bases between the two germline ends. This chain's CDR3 is CSVGRTPGEAFF. CDR3 nucleotides: TGCAGCGTTGGCCGCACTCCCGGAGAGGCTTTCTTT.

In this sample, this clonotype turned up many times. This chain joins TRBV11-2 and TRBJ1-5; no reliable D call. Germline V CDR1 and CDR2: SGHAT, FQNNGV. Trimming took 2 bases from V and 0 from J, leaving 2 bases between them. The CDR3 is 13 amino acids. CDR3 amino acids: CASSLHSNQPQHF. As DNA, the CDR3 is TGTGCCAGCAGCTTACATAGCAATCAGCCCCAGCATTTT.

This clonotype was counted ten times or more. The V and J genes are TRBV6-4 and TRBJ1-1; possibly TRBD1 for D (6 bases). Germline-derived CDR1 and CDR2 are MRHNA and SNTAGT. The ends were cut back, 6 bases at V and 0 bases at J, with 14 bases in the middle. CDR3 length: 15 residues. The CDR3 is CASSYRAGMNTEAFF. CDR3 nucleotides: TGTGCCAGCAGCTACAGGGCTGGCATGAACACTGAAGCTTTCTTT.

This clonotype showed up many times. The chain joins TRBV19 to TRBJ2-6; D not certain. The V and J ends lost 10 bases and 1 base respectively, with 11 bases between them. Germline V gives CDR1 LNHDA, CDR2 SQIVND (reference sequence). The CDR3 runs to 14 residues. CDR3 protein: CATSRASGANVLTF. Written as DNA, the CDR3 is TGTGCCACCTCCCGAGCATCTGGGGCCAACGTCCTGACTTTC.

The rearrangement links TRBV10-3 to TRBJ2-2; 8 nucleotides line up with TRBD2. CDR3 length equals 15 residues. V lost 9 bases, J lost 5 bases, and 11 bases stayed unmatched. The germline V gene encodes CDR1 ENHRY and CDR2 SYGVKD. The CDR3 nucleotides are TGTGCCATTACAACCGGGACTAGAGGAACCGGGGAGCTGTTTTTT. Amino acids: CAITTGTRGTGELFF.

This clonotype was recorded at least ten times. J is TRBJ2-1 and V is TRBV7-2, with D tentatively TRBD1 (5 bases). CDR3 length equals 15 residues. Germline CDR1 is SGHTA and CDR2 is FQGNSA. Trimming took off 5 bases at V and 0 bases at J, with 11 bases between the two ends. CDR3 residues: CASSPTAVSYNEQFF. The CDR3 DNA reads as TGTGCCAGCAGCCCGACAGCTGTCTCCTACAATGAGCAGTTCTTC.

This clonotype has at least ten counts. The chain has TRBV24-1 and TRBJ2-1, with 7 bases aligning to TRBD1. CDR1 KGHDR and CDR2 SFDVKD come from the germline V gene. Germline trimming cut 2 bases from V and 0 bases from J; bases unmatched to any gene: 6. This CDR3 region has 17 residues. In DNA form, the CDR3 reads TGTGCCACCAGTGATTCAGCCGGGACAGCCTCCTACAATGAGCAGTTCTTC. This sequence encodes CATSDSAGTASYNEQFF.

This clonotype was counted at least ten times. The V and J genes are TRBV14 and TRBJ1-2; the D gene is possibly TRBD1 (5 bases). V lost 4 bases and J 6 bases, leaving 12 bases between the germline ends. The CDR3 has 13 amino acids. The germline CDR1 and CDR2 sequences are SGHDN and FVKESK. This CDR3 is CASSPRQGDGYTF. In DNA form, the CDR3 reads TGTGCCAGCAGCCCCCGGCAGGGTGATGGCTACACCTTC.

This clonotype was recorded at least ten times. This chain uses TRBV6-5 with TRBJ1-2; tentative D call: TRBD1 (5 bases). The CDR3 covers 14 residues. The germline gives CDR1 MNHEY, CDR2 SVGAGI. Trimming cost V 6 bases and J 4 bases, with 15 bases left between them. The CDR3 sequence: CASSNERGGYGYTF. CDR3 nucleotides: TGTGCCAGCAGCAACGAGCGTGGGGGCTATGGCTACACCTTC.